These 2 T cell receptor beta chains were sequenced from one sample in a study of cytomegalovirus exposure and HLA in healthy donors. Method: immunoSEQ multiplex PCR; TCRdb's copy keeps in-frame clones and lacks some. The table has about 74,000 clones, roughly 94% seen once. Material: PBMCs. The receptors derive from a man aged 18 to 30 in good health and CMV-seropositive.

The rearrangement uses TRBV27 and TRBJ2-1, with 7 bases aligning to TRBD2. The CDR3 loop spans 14 amino acids. CDR1 and CDR2 (germline): MNHEY, SMNVEV (reference sequence). V gave up 5 bases and J gave up 4 bases; unmatched junction bases: 5. CDR3 protein: CASSPSGNYNEQFF. The CDR3 coding sequence is TGTGCCAGCAGTCCCAGCGGGAATTACAATGAGCAGTTCTTC.

This chain links TRBV6-1 with TRBJ1-5; 7 bases line up with TRBD1. The CDR3 covers 15 residues. V dropped 5 bases and J dropped 4; count of bases not matched to a gene: 8. CDR1 and CDR2 from the germline V gene are MNHNS and SASEGT. The CDR3 reads CASSLGQSINQPQHF. CDR3 DNA sequence: TGTGCCAGCAGTCTGGGACAGTCGATAAATCAGCCCCAGCATTTT.